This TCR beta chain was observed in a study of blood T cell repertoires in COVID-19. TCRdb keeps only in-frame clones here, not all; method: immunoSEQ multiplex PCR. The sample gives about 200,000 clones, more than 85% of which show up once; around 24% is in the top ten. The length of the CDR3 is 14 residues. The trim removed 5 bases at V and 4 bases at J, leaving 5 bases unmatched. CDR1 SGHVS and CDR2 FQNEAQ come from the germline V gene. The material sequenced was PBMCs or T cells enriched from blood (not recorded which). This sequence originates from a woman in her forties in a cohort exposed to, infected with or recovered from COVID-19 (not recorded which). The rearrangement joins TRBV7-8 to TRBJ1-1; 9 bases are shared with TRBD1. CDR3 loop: CASSGTGGITEAFF. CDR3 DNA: TGTGCCAGCAGCGGAACAGGGGGCATCACTGAAGCTTTCTTT.